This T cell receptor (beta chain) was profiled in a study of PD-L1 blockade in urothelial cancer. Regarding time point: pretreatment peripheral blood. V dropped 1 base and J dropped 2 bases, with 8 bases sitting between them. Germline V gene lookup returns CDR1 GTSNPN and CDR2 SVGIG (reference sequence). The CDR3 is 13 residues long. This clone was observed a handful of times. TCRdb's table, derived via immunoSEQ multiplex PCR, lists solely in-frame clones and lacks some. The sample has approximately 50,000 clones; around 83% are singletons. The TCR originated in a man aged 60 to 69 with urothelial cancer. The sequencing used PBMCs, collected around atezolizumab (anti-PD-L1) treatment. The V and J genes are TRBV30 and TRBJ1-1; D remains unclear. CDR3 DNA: TGTGCCTGGAGTGAGAACAGTAACACTGAAGCTTTCTTT. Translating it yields CAWSENSNTEAFF.